These 10 T cell receptor beta chains were all obtained from the same sample, sequenced in a study of Graves' ophthalmopathy and Graves' hyperthyroidism (dated by TCRdb to 2016 to 2019). Sequencing instrument: Illumina HiSeq 2000. For repertoire sequencing, TCR beta CDR3 regions were amplified from RNA transcripts. The first round of RT-PCR was done with HTBI primers and the Qiagen OneStep RT-PCR kit, and was followed by a second round of multiplex PCR, then size selection and purification. TCRdb reanalyzed the raw reads on its own, using fastp at Q25 for trimming and MiXCR for clone calling, and kept in-frame beta chains. Rows are unified per CDR3 protein, each entry keeping the most common DNA and genes. The sample yields hundreds of thousands of distinct CDR3 sequences; over 20% were counted once. Roughly 6.9% of the sample comes from the top ten. Sequencing was performed on peripheral blood. The receptors were gathered from a woman aged 18-29 years with stable Graves' hyperthyroidism. Some clones in this sample may be carry-over from other donors' samples. Donor details come from another sample of the same person, matched by shared clones.

Concerning this clonotype: A clone one base away is much larger, so this may be a read error. As DNA, the CDR3 is TGTGCCACCCGGCCCGGGGCGGCAGAGACCAAGTACTTC. Its protein is CATRPGAAETKYF. This chain links TRBV7-9 with TRBJ2-5; D assignment may be TRBD1 or TRBD2 (5 bases each). This CDR3 is built from 13 residues. CDR1 SEHNR and CDR2 FQNEAQ come from the germline V gene (reference sequence).

Concerning this clonotype: A single base separates this from a much larger clone, so it may be a read error. This chain joins TRBV28 and TRBJ1-1; a weak D match, TRBD1 (6 bases). The CDR3 has 12 amino acids. Germline CDR1 reads MDHEN; CDR2 reads SYDVKM. V was clipped by 2 bases and J by 8 bases, with 9 bases between them. The DNA for the CDR3 is TGTGCCAGCAGTTTACGGACAGACGAAGCTTTCTTT. This sequence encodes CASSLRTDEAFF.

This clonotype showed up many times. The V and J genes are TRBV2 and TRBJ2-7, with a tentative D call TRBD2 (5 bases). The CDR3 sequence is 13 residues long. Germline V gene lookup returns CDR1 SNHLY and CDR2 FYNNEI. The V end lost 7 bases, the J end lost 3 bases, and 13 bases lay between the germline ends. The CDR3 region is CASKRVGSYEQYF. CDR3 in DNA: TGTGCCAGCAAGAGGGTCGGCAGCTACGAGCAGTACTTC.

The chain couples TRBV6-1 to TRBJ1-6; no reliable D call. In germline, CDR1 is MNHNS, CDR2 SASEGT. This CDR3 has 16 residues. Between the trimmed V and J ends, which lost 0 bases and 3 bases, there was a span of 9 bases. The DNA of the CDR3 is TGTGCCAGCAGTGAAGCGGTACAACTCTATAATTCACCCCTCCACTTT. It specifies CASSEAVQLYNSPLHF.

This clonotype was found many times. This sequence joins TRBV20-1 and TRBJ1-2; D possibly corresponds to TRBD1 (6 bases). The V end lost 6 bases, the J end lost 5 bases, and 13 bases lay between the germline ends. There are 12 residues in the CDR3. Germline V gives CDR1 DFQATT, CDR2 SNEGSKA (reference sequence). CDR3 DNA: TGCAGTGCCCAGGGGCCGTTTTATGGCTACACCTTC. Protein: CSAQGPFYGYTF.

This clonotype was detected ten times or more. The rearrangement links TRBV6-1 to TRBJ2-7; 8 bases map to TRBD1. The ends lost 6 bases at V and 0 bases at J; junction bases unmatched: 10. The V gene's germline CDR1 is MNHNS and CDR2 SASEGT. CDR3 length equals 16 residues. The CDR3 protein is CASRSQGGRGSYEQYF. The CDR3 nucleotides read TGTGCCAGCAGATCACAGGGGGGTCGGGGCTCCTACGAGCAGTACTTC.

Many counts were recorded for this clonotype. The chain uses TRBV6-2 or TRBV6-3 and TRBJ2-5; D unresolved. This CDR3 spans 13 amino acids. V lost 2 bases and J 6 bases, leaving 10 bases between the germline ends. Germline CDR1 reads MNHEY; CDR2 reads SVGEGT. For the CDR3, the DNA is TGTGCCAGCAGTTACAAGGGTCCCAAGACCCAGTACTTC. Its protein is CASSYKGPKTQYF.

The chain links TRBV5-1 to TRBJ2-7; D not certain. Germline V gene data show CDR1 as SGHRS and CDR2 as YFSETQ. The CDR3 sequence is 14 residues long. V dropped 4 bases and J dropped 7 bases, with 18 bases sitting between them. Written as DNA, the CDR3 is TGCGCCAGCAGCCCCTCAGGACGGTTGAAGGAGCAGTACTTC. This sequence encodes CASSPSGRLKEQYF.

This clonotype has a count of ten or more. The CDR3 sequence is CASGHLGESETQYF. The CDR3 DNA sequence: TGTGCCAGCGGGCACCTCGGCGAATCCGAGACCCAGTACTTC. V and J are TRBV12-3 or TRBV12-4 and TRBJ2-5; no clear D gene. V was shortened by 8 bases and J by 5 bases, with 18 bases between the two germline ends. This CDR3 spans 14 amino acids.

V is TRBV6-1 and J is TRBJ2-7; D call uncertain. This CDR3 has 14 amino acids. CDR1 and CDR2 (germline): MNHNS, SASEGT. The V and J ends lost 8 bases and 3 bases respectively, with 17 bases between them. The CDR3 coding sequence is TGTGCCAGCCATCTTAACGGGCTTAACTACGAGCAGTACTTC. Its protein is CASHLNGLNYEQYF.